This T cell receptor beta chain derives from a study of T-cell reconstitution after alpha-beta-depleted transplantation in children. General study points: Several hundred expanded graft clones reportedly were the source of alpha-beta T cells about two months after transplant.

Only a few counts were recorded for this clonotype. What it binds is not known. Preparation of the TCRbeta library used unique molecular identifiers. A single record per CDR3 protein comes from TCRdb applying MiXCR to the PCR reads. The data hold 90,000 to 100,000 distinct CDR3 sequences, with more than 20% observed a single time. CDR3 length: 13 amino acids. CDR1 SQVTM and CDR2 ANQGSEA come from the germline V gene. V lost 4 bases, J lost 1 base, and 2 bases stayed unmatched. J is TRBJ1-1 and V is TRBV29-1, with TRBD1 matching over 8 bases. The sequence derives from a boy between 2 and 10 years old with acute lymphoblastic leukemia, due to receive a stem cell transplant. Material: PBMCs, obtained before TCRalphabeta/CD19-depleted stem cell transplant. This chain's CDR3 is CSVVGTGNTEAFF. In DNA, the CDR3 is TGCAGCGTTGTCGGGACAGGGAACACTGAAGCTTTCTTT.